Listed below are T cell receptor beta chains from one sample, sequenced in a study of CD8+CD57+ T cells in acquired aplastic anemia. TCRdb reanalysed the reads using MiXCR and keeps one entry per CDR3 protein. The profile shows 200,000 to 250,000 distinct CDR3 sequences, 65% of them singletons. The material sequenced was sorted CD4+, CD8+, or CD8+CD57+ T cells (not recorded which) from PBMCs. The receptors shown here come from a human donor with aplastic anemia. CDR3s include the opening cysteine and the closing phenylalanine or tryptophan. D genes are given only for firm matches. Expanded clones get a size class; other rows say once, few or many, or leave the size out.

v_gene: TRBV10-3; j_gene: TRBJ1-1; d_gene: NA; abundance: once; CDR3aa: CASQGLGNTEAFF; CDR3nt: TGTGCCAGTCAGGGGCTGGGGAACACTGAAGCTTTCTTT
v_gene: TRBV9; j_gene: TRBJ2-3; d_gene: TRBD2; abundance: NA; CDR3aa: CASSVGGGRADTQYF; CDR3nt: TGTGCCAGCAGCGTAGGCGGCGGGAGAGCAGATACGCAGTATTTT
v_gene: TRBV11-1; j_gene: TRBJ2-1; d_gene: NA; abundance: NA; CDR3aa: CASSLGRADEQFF; CDR3nt: TGTGCCAGCAGCCTCGGCCGGGCGGACGAGCAGTTCTTC
v_gene: TRBV5-8; j_gene: TRBJ2-1; d_gene: NA; abundance: NA; CDR3aa: CASSSWLSPYNEQFF; CDR3nt: TGTGCCAGCAGCTCCTGGCTTAGTCCATACAATGAGCAGTTCTTC
v_gene: TRBV9; j_gene: TRBJ1-6; d_gene: NA; abundance: NA; CDR3aa: CASSLQGANSPLHF; CDR3nt: TGCGCCAGCAGCTTGCAAGGGGCGAATTCACCCCTCCACTTT
v_gene: TRBV15; j_gene: TRBJ2-5; d_gene: NA; abundance: few; CDR3aa: CATSRDASDQETQYF; CDR3nt: TGTGCCACCAGCAGAGATGCTAGCGACCAAGAGACCCAGTACTTC
v_gene: TRBV5-6; j_gene: TRBJ1-6; d_gene: NA; abundance: NA; CDR3aa: CASSLGGTYNSPLHF; CDR3nt: TGTGCCAGCAGCTTGGGGGGGACCTATAATTCACCCCTCCACTTT
v_gene: TRBV6-6; j_gene: TRBJ2-7; d_gene: TRBD1; abundance: NA; CDR3aa: CASSYSSSTGVDEQYF; CDR3nt: TGTGCCAGCAGTTACTCCTCTTCGACAGGGGTTGACGAGCAGTACTTC
v_gene: TRBV15; j_gene: TRBJ2-1; d_gene: TRBD2; abundance: few; CDR3aa: CATSRGTSGTNEQFF; CDR3nt: TGTGCCACCAGCAGAGGGACTAGCGGGACCAATGAGCAGTTCTTC
v_gene: TRBV18; j_gene: TRBJ2-3; d_gene: NA; abundance: few; CDR3aa: CASSPFRDPSTDTQYF; CDR3nt: TGTGCCAGCTCACCGTTCCGGGACCCTAGCACAGATACGCAGTATTTT